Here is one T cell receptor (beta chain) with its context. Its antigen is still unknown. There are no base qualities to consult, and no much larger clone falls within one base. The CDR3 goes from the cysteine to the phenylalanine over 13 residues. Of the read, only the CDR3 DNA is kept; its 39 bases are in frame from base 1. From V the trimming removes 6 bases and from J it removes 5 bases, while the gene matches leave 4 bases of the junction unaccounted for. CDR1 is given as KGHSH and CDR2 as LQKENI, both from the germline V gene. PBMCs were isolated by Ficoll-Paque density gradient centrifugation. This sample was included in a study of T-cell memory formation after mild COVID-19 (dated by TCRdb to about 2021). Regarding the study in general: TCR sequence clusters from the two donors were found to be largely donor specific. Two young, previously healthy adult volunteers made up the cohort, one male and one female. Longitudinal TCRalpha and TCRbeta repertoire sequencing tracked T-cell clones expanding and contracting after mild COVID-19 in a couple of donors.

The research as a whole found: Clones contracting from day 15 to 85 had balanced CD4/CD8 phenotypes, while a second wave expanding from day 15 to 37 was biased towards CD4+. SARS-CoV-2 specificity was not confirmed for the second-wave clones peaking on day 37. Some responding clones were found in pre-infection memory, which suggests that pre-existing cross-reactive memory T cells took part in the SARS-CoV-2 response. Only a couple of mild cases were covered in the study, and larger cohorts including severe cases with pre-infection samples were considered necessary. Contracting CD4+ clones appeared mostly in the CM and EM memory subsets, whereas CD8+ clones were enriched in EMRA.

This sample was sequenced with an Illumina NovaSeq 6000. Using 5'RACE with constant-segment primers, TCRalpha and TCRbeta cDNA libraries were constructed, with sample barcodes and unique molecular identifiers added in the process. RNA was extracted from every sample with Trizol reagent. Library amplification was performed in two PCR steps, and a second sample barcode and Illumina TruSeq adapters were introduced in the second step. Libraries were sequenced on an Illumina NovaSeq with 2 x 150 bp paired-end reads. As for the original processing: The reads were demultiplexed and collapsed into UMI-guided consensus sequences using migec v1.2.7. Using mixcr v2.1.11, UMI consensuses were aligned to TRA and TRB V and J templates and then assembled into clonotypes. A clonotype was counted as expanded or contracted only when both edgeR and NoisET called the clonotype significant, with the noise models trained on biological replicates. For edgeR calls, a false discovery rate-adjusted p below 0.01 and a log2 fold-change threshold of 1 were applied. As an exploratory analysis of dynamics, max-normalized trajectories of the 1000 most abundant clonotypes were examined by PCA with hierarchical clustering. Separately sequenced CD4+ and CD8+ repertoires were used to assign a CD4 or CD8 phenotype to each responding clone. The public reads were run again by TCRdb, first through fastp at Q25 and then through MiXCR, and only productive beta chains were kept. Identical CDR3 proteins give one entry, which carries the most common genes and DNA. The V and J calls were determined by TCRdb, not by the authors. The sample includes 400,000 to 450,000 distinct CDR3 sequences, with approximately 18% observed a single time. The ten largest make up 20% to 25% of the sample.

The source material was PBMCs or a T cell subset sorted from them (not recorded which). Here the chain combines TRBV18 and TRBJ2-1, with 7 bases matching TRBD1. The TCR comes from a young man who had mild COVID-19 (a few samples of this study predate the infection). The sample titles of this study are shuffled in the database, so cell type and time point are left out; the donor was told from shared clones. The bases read TGTGCCAGCTCCCGGGACAGAGACAATGAGCAGTTCTTC. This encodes CASSRDRDNEQFF.